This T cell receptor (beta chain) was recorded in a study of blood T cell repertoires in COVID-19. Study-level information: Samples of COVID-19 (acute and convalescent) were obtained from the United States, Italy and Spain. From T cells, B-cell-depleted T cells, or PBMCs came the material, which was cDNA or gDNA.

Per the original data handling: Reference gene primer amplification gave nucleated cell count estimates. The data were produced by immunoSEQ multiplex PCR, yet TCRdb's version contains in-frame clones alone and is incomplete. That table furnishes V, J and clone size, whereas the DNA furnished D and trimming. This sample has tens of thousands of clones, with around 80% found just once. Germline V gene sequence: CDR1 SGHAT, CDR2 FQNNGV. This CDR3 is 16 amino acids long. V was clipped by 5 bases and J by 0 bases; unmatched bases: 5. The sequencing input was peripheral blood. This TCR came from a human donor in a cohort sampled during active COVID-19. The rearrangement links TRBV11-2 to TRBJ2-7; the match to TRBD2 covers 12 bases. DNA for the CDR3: TGTGCCAGCAGCCGGACTAGCGGGGCGAGCTCCTACGAGCAGTACTTC. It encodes CASSRTSGASSYEQYF.